This TCR beta chain was captured by sequencing in a study of T cell responses to AZD1222 COVID-19 vaccine. This table comes from immunoSEQ multiplex PCR, and its TCRdb copy is limited to in-frame clones, with some not included. The sample lists roughly 120,000 clones; about 90% were seen once. Concerning this clone itself: What it binds is unknown.

The J segment lost 4 bases and the V segment lost 6 bases, leaving 10 bases of the junction unmatched. CDR1 SGHAT and CDR2 FQNNGV come from the germline V gene. This CDR3 spans 15 amino acids. Study outcomes and limitations: The breadth and depth of Spike-specific TCRs increased once two AZD1222 doses had been given.

The sequences come from peripheral blood, collected on day 0 of AZD1222 vaccination. The rearrangement joins TRBV11-2 to TRBJ2-7; the match to TRBD1 covers 9 bases. The receptor was isolated from an adult in good health. The CDR3 nucleotides are TGTGCCAGCAGTCGGCCCGGGACAGGGCCGTACGAGCAGTACTTC. This encodes CASSRPGTGPYEQYF.